The following is a T cell receptor beta chain sequence with its context. The antigen is undetermined. Sequenced by immunoSEQ multiplex PCR; TCRdb stores in-frame clones only, minus some. The data contain under 20,000 clones, 90% of them seen just once; the ten biggest clones take up roughly 2.1%. V was pared by 3 bases and J by 3 bases, with 10 bases of the junction left unmatched. The germline V gene has CDR1 MGHRA and CDR2 YSYEKL. The length of the CDR3 is 17 residues. This record comes from a study of graft-versus-host responses after intestinal transplantation. Looking at the study overall: Transplantation in recipients was multivisceral, liver-intestinal, or isolated intestinal.

Study-wide findings and caveats: Early post-transplant HvG declines tracked with peak circulating GvH clone levels. When patients had graft-donor T cell macrochimerism, their allografts held high graft-versus-host to host-versus-graft clonal ratios.

Material: PBMCs, obtained approximately 56 weeks after transplant. The chain uses TRBV4-1 and TRBJ2-5; 10 bases agree with TRBD2. This clonotype was sampled from a human patient who received an intestinal transplant, so some T cells may come from the graft donor. Here the CDR3 reads CASSQALSGGLEETQYF. In DNA form, the CDR3 reads TGCGCCAGCAGCCAGGCGCTTAGCGGGGGGTTGGAAGAGACCCAGTACTTC.